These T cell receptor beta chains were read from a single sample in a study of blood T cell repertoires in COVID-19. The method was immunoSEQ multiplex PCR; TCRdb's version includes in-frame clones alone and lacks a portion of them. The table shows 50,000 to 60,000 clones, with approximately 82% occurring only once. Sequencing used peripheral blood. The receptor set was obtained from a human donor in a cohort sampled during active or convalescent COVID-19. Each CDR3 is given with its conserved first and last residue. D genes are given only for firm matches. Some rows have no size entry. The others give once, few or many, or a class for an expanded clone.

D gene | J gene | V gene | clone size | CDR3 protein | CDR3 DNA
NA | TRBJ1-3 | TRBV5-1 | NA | CASSLNQVAGNTIYF | TGCGCCAGCAGCTTAAACCAGGTGGCTGGAAACACCATATATTTT
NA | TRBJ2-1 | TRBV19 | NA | CASYGGPLYNEQFF | TGTGCCAGTTATGGCGGGCCCCTCTACAATGAGCAGTTCTTC
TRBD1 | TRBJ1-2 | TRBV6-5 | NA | CASSYSNRGDYGYTF | TGTGCCAGCAGTTACTCGAACAGGGGGGACTATGGCTACACCTTC
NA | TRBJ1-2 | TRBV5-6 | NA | CASSFRDGFNGYTF | TGTGCCAGCAGCTTCAGGGATGGGTTTAATGGCTACACCTTC
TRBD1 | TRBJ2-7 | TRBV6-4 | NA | CASRTGVHGASYEQYF | TGTGCCAGTCGGACAGGGGTTCATGGGGCCTCCTACGAGCAGTACTTC
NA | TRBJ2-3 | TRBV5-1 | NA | CASQRTGTDTQYF | TGCGCCAGTCAGCGTACAGGGACAGATACGCAGTATTTT
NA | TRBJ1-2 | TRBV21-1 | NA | CANNRDRAKVGYTF | TGTGCCAACAACCGGGACAGGGCGAAGGTGGGCTACACCTTC
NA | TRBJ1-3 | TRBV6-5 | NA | CASIALSEAGNTIYF | TGTGCCAGCATTGCTCTTAGCGAAGCTGGAAACACCATATATTTT
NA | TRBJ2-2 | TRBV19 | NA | CASSIAGGSTGELFF | TGTGCCAGTAGTATAGCGGGGGGCAGCACCGGGGAGCTGTTTTTT
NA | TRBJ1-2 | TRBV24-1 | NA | CATSENGRDYGYTF | TGTGCCACCAGTGAAAACGGGAGGGACTATGGCTACACCTTC
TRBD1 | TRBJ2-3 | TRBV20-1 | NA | CSASNRRGQTDTQYF | TGCAGTGCTAGTAACCGCAGGGGGCAGACAGATACGCAGTATTTT
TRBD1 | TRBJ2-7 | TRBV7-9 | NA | CASSPVRTGNHYEQYF | TGTGCCAGCAGCCCGGTAAGGACAGGGAACCATTACGAGCAGTACTTC
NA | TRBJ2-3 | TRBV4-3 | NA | CASSQDGGSSNTQYF | TGCGCCAGCAGCCAAGATGGAGGATCTTCAAATACGCAGTATTTT
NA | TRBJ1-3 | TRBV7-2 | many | CASSLGPQGYGNTIYF | TGTGCCAGCAGCTTGGGTCCACAGGGATACGGAAACACCATATATTTT
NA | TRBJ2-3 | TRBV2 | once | CASSERRADTQYF | TGTGCCAGCAGTGAAAGGAGGGCCGATACGCAGTATTTT
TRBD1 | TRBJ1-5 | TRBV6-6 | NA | CASSYPTGVRQPQHF | TGTGCCAGCAGTTACCCGACAGGGGTTAGGCAGCCCCAGCATTTT
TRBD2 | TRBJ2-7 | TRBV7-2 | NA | CASSSGLAGNEQYF | TGTGCCAGCAGCTCTGGACTAGCGGGGAATGAGCAGTACTTC
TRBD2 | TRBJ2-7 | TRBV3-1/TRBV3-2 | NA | CASSQPGTSGGAWDEQYF | TGTGCCAGCAGCCAGCCCGGGACTAGCGGGGGGGCCTGGGACGAGCAGTACTTC
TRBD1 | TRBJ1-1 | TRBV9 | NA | CASSPGDRSPTEAFF | TGTGCCAGCAGCCCTGGGGACAGGTCCCCCACTGAAGCTTTCTTT
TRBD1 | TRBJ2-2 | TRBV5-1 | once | CASSLAERGQLEKLFF | TGCGCCAGCAGCTTGGCCGAGAGGGGACAGTTGGAGAAGCTGTTTTTT
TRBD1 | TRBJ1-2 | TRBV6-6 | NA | CASSPRTGTGSSYGYTF | TGTGCCAGCAGTCCCAGGACAGGGACCGGATCCTCCTATGGCTACACCTTC
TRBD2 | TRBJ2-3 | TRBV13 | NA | CASSFRLAGATDTQYF | TGTGCCAGCAGCTTCCGACTAGCGGGGGCAACAGATACGCAGTATTTT
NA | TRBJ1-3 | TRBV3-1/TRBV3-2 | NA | CARGHTIYF | TGTGCCAGGGGGCACACCATATATTTT
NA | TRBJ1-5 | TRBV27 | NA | CASSMTWYDQPQHF | TGTGCCAGCAGTATGACTTGGTACGATCAGCCCCAGCATTTT
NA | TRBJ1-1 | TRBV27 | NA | CASSLLPDMNTEAFF | TGTGCCAGCAGTTTATTACCAGACATGAACACTGAAGCTTTCTTT
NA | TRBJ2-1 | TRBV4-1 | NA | CASSTGREVVANEQFF | TGCGCCAGCAGCACAGGCAGGGAGGTAGTAGCAAATGAGCAGTTCTTC
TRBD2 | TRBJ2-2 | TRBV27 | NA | CATLGGTNTGELFF | TGTGCCACCCTGGGGGGGACGAACACCGGGGAGCTGTTTTTT
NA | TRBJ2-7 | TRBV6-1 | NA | CASSESGFEQYF | TGTGCCAGCAGTGAATCAGGGTTCGAGCAGTACTTC
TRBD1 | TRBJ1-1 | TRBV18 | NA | CASSQQGGTEAFF | TGTGCCAGCTCACAACAGGGGGGCACTGAAGCTTTCTTT
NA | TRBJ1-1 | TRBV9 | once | CASSVGGESTEAFF | TGTGCCAGCAGCGTAGGGGGCGAGAGCACTGAAGCTTTCTTT
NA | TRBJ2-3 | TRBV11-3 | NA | CASSPRTTDTQYF | TGTGCCAGCAGCCCTAGGACTACAGATACGCAGTATTTT
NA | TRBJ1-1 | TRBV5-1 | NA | CASSFRLYSGGEAFF | TGCGCCAGCAGCTTTCGATTGTATTCGGGGGGTGAAGCTTTCTTT
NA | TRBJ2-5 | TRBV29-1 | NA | CSVEDGRYF | TGCAGCGTTGAAGATGGGAGGTACTTC
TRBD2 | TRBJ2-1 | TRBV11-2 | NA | CASSLGPGLAREQFF | TGTGCCAGCAGCTTAGGACCCGGACTAGCTAGGGAGCAGTTCTTC
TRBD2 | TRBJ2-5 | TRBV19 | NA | CASTPSGGKETQYF | TGTGCCAGCACGCCTAGCGGGGGAAAAGAGACCCAGTACTTC
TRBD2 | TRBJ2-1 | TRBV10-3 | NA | CATGLAGGQGSYNEQFF | TGTGCCACCGGACTAGCGGGGGGCCAAGGCTCCTACAATGAGCAGTTCTTC
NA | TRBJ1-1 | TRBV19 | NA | CASSIPFGTGREVDEAFF | TGTGCCAGTAGTATCCCGTTTGGGACTGGAAGGGAGGTGGATGAAGCTTTCTTT
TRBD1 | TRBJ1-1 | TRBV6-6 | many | CASSDHRGPNTEAFF | TGTGCCAGCAGTGACCACAGGGGCCCGAACACTGAAGCTTTCTTT
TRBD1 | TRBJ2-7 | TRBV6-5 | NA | CASRDRRSYEQYF | TGTGCCAGCAGGGACAGGCGCTCCTACGAGCAGTACTTC
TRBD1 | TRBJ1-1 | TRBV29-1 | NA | CSGRTGGVTEAFF | TGCAGCGGCAGGACAGGGGGTGTTACTGAAGCTTTCTTT